These 23 T cell receptor beta chains were all obtained from the same sample, sequenced in a study of OX40 agonist ivuxolimab in advanced cancers. Data came from immunoSEQ multiplex PCR; TCRdb stores just in-frame clones and leaves some out. The data contain approximately 61,000 clones, roughly 80% of them singletons. The sequencing used CD4+ or CD8+ T cells sorted from blood, collected in a trial of the OX40 agonist ivuxolimab. These receptor sequences come from an adult with an advanced solid tumor such as melanoma, head and neck, liver or kidney cancer.

This clone was counted a single time. This chain connects TRBV2 to TRBJ2-7; TRBD1 matches 10 bases. CDR1 and CDR2 (germline): SNHLY, FYNNEI. J was trimmed by 6 bases and V by 8 bases; bases with no gene match: 10. The CDR3 runs 14 residues. In nucleotides, the CDR3 is TGTGCCAGCGGTATCGGGACAGGGGTCTCCGAGCAGTACTTC. Translation gives CASGIGTGVSEQYF.

V gene TRBV7-6 combines with J gene TRBJ2-5; TRBD2 aligns across 7 bases. The CDR3 sequence is 14 residues long. Per the germline V gene, CDR1 is SGHVS and CDR2 is FNYEAQ. The V and J ends lost 4 bases and 2 bases, in that order; junction bases with no gene match: 4. CDR3 sequence reads: CASSSPGLQETQYF. The CDR3 nucleotides are TGTGCCAGCAGCTCCCCGGGACTACAAGAGACCCAGTACTTC.

The rearrangement joins TRBV7-1 to TRBJ1-6, with 7 bases identical to TRBD1. TRBV7-1 is an ORF; its function is uncertain. The CDR3 spans 16 residues. The J segment lost 12 bases and the V segment lost 4 bases, leaving 15 bases of the junction unmatched. CDR3 in DNA: TGTGCCAGCAGCTTAGGTCTGAGGCAGTCAGGGGGACCCCTCCACTTT. Its translation is CASSLGLRQSGGPLHF.

The V and J genes are TRBV4-1 and TRBJ2-7; D is possibly TRBD2 (6 bases). V shed 3 bases and J shed 0 bases, with 18 bases lying between them. The CDR3 spans 17 residues. In germline, CDR1 is MGHRA, CDR2 YSYEKL. This CDR3 is CASSQLPGLLASYEQYF. CDR3 bases: TGCGCCAGCAGCCAGCTCCCGGGACTCTTGGCCTCCTACGAGCAGTACTTC.

The chain joins TRBV7-2 to TRBJ2-1; a possible D gene is TRBD1 (6 bases). This CDR3 is built from 15 residues. From germline, CDR1 is SGHTA and CDR2 FQGNSA. Trimming shortened V by 3 bases and J by 6 bases, and 15 bases separated the two germline ends. This CDR3 reads CASSFRAGEVNEQFF. The CDR3 DNA sequence: TGTGCCAGCAGCTTTCGCGCAGGGGAAGTCAATGAGCAGTTCTTC.

The rearrangement joins TRBV30 to TRBJ1-2; 7 nucleotides align to TRBD1. V shed 1 base, J shed 6 bases, and the junction held 5 bases outside the gene matches. Germline lookup yields CDR1 GTSNPN and CDR2 SVGIG (reference sequence). The CDR3 runs 13 residues. The CDR3 reads CAWSEGAYDGYTF. DNA of the CDR3: TGTGCCTGGAGTGAGGGGGCTTATGATGGCTACACCTTC.

CDR3 sequence: CALPARLVDGYTF. DNA for the CDR3: TGTGCCCTCCCCGCCCGGCTGGTAGATGGCTACACCTTC. The J gene is TRBJ1-2, the V gene TRBV30; no reliable D call. Germline assignment: CDR1 GTSNPN and CDR2 SVGIG (reference sequence). There are 13 residues in the CDR3. Trimming took off 8 bases at V and 6 bases at J, with 19 bases between the two ends.

V is TRBV2 and J is TRBJ1-2, with D uncertain. CDR3 length: 13 amino acids. Germline CDR1 SNHLY, CDR2 FYNNEI. V lost 7 bases and J lost 0, with 9 bases in between. CDR3 sequence (DNA): TGTGCCAGCATGCGGGGTACTAACTATGGCTACACCTTC. As protein: CASMRGTNYGYTF.

The chain carries TRBV4-2 and TRBJ2-1; possible D gene TRBD2, 7 bases. This CDR3 comprises 17 residues. V was trimmed by 4 bases and J by 5 bases, leaving 21 bases between them. CDR1 and CDR2 (germline): LGHNA, YNFKEQ. The CDR3 nucleotides are TGTGCCAGCAGCCGAGTTGGAGGGGGGGCTTCGAACAATGAGCAGTTCTTC. Translating it yields CASSRVGGGASNNEQFF.

V gene TRBV7-8 combines with J gene TRBJ2-5, with D possibly matching TRBD2 (6 bases). There are 14 residues in the CDR3. The germline V gene encodes CDR1 SGHVS and CDR2 FQNEAQ. Deletions cut 5 bases from V and 4 bases from J, with 14 bases between. CDR3 protein: CASSELAWGETQYF. The CDR3 bases are TGTGCCAGCAGCGAGCTAGCGTGGGGAGAGACCCAGTACTTC. Looking up the rest from reference TRBV7-8 and TRBJ2-5 gives the full variable domain: GAGVSQSPRYKVAKRGQDVALRCDPISGHVSLFWYQQALGQGPEFLTYFQNEAQLDKSGLPSDRFFAERPEGSVSTLKIQRTQQEDSAVYLCASSELAWGETQYFGPGTRLLVL.

V and J are TRBV10-2 and TRBJ2-7; tentatively, D is TRBD1 (6 bases). Trimming removed 6 bases from V and 4 bases from J, with 7 bases in between. The CDR3 is 11 amino acids. Germline CDR1 and CDR2: WSHSY and SAAADI. The DNA of the CDR3 is TGCGCCAGCAGGCAGGGGTACGAGCAGTACTTC. The encoded protein is CASRQGYEQYF.

The chain recombines TRBV19 with TRBJ1-1; tentatively, D is TRBD1 (5 bases). The germline gives CDR1 LNHDA, CDR2 SQIVND (reference sequence). Between the trimmed V and J ends, which lost 7 bases and 7 bases, there was a span of 16 bases. CDR3 length equals 13 residues. CDR3 region: CASNPWGRNEAFF. In DNA form, the CDR3 reads TGTGCCAGTAACCCATGGGGGAGAAATGAAGCTTTCTTT.

The chain is built from TRBV4-3 and TRBJ2-6; D unresolved. Germline CDR1 and CDR2: LGHNA and YSLEER. V was shortened by 0 bases and J by 4 bases, with 13 bases between the two germline ends. The length of the CDR3 is 17 residues. CDR3 sequence (DNA): TGCGCCAGCAGCCAAGATGTCCGGGCTGGGGGGGCCAACGTCCTGACTTTC. This encodes CASSQDVRAGGANVLTF.

The CDR3 DNA is TGCGCCAGCAGATCGATATTGAGCTCCTACAATGAGCAGTTCTTC. Amino acids: CASRSILSSYNEQFF. V usage is TRBV4-1 and J usage is TRBJ2-1, with no clear D. The CDR3 covers 15 residues. Germline V gives CDR1 MGHRA, CDR2 YSYEKL. V lost 6 bases and J lost 0, with 12 bases in between.

The V and J genes are TRBV19 and TRBJ1-2, with D possibly matching TRBD1 (5 bases). Germline CDR1 is LNHDA and CDR2 is SQIVND (reference sequence). This CDR3 has 15 residues. The V end was cut by 4 bases, the J end by 5 bases, with 17 bases between. This CDR3 reads CASSTTVFGGYGYTF. The CDR3 DNA is TGTGCCAGTAGTACGACAGTCTTCGGAGGATATGGCTACACCTTC.

CDR3 DNA: TGTGCCAGCTATTCCCTCCGGGACGGAGCCTCCTACGAGCAGTACTTC. Protein: CASYSLRDGASYEQYF. The rearrangement joins TRBV27 to TRBJ2-7; perhaps D is TRBD1 or TRBD2 (5 bases each). The CDR3 is made up of 16 amino acids. V lost 8 bases to trimming and J lost 0 bases, with 20 bases between them. Germline assignment: CDR1 MNHEY and CDR2 SMNVEV (reference sequence).

This clone has just a few counts. CDR3 protein: CASSPGGDYGYTF. The CDR3 nucleotides are TGTGCCAGCAGCCCAGGGGGAGACTATGGCTACACCTTC. This chain joins TRBV28 and TRBJ1-2, with 7 bases aligning to TRBD1. The CDR3 contains 13 residues. V trimming: 6 bases; J trimming: 3 bases; junction bases outside the gene matches: 4. Germline loops: CDR1 MDHEN, CDR2 SYDVKM.

This chain links TRBV10-3 with TRBJ2-3; 12 bases line up with TRBD2. The germline gives CDR1 ENHRY, CDR2 SYGVKD. The CDR3 is 17 residues long. The V segment lost 4 bases and the J segment 3 bases; nucleotides outside the gene matches: 8. This chain's CDR3 is CAISGGTSGGRTDTQYF. CDR3 coding DNA: TGTGCCATCAGTGGAGGAACTAGCGGGGGGAGGACAGATACGCAGTATTTT.

This clone was recorded only once. The chain employs TRBV19 and TRBJ2-2; 9 positions match TRBD2. CDR3 length: 16 residues. The V and J ends lost 3 bases and 6 bases, in that order; junction bases with no gene match: 8. The V gene's germline CDR1 is LNHDA and CDR2 SQIVND (reference sequence). The CDR3 DNA is TGTGCCAGTAGTATTCCAGCGGGGGGCGGATCCGGGGAGCTGTTTTTT. Protein sequence: CASSIPAGGGSGELFF.

The genes are TRBV10-3 and TRBJ1-2; D is unresolved. From germline, CDR1 is ENHRY and CDR2 SYGVKD. The CDR3 covers 15 residues. Trimming stripped 2 bases from V and 8 bases from J, with 18 bases between. The CDR3 DNA sequence: TGTGCCATCAGTGAGGACGGTTCCGTGACTTTGGGCTACACCTTC. Encoded protein: CAISEDGSVTLGYTF.

V and J are TRBV7-2 and TRBJ1-2; D call uncertain. This CDR3 has 17 residues. Germline V lookup: CDR1 SGHTA, CDR2 FQGNSA. V was cut by 3 bases and J by 0 bases, with 17 bases left in between. The CDR3 is CASSFPTSEIANYGYTF. CDR3 in DNA: TGTGCCAGCAGCTTCCCGACTTCAGAAATAGCTAACTATGGCTACACCTTC.

This clone has a single count. The chain carries TRBV5-4 and TRBJ2-7; tentative D call: TRBD2 (5 bases). Germline V lookup: CDR1 SGHNT, CDR2 YYREEE (reference sequence). Between the trimmed V and J ends, which lost 0 bases and 1 base, there was a span of 5 bases. The CDR3 is 13 residues long. CDR3 coding DNA: TGTGCCAGCAGCTTGGCGGGATCCTACGAGCAGTACTTC. Its translation is CASSLAGSYEQYF.

This clone was seen more than once but under ten times. V usage is TRBV2 and J usage is TRBJ1-1; D is unclear. The CDR3 is 12 residues long. V was pared by 7 bases and J by 6 bases, with 12 bases between. Germline values: CDR1 SNHLY, CDR2 FYNNEI. CDR3 in DNA: TGTGCCAGCACCTCAGACACGGCTGAAGCTTTCTTT. Translated, it gives CASTSDTAEAFF. Full variable domain (missing parts from reference TRBV2 and TRBJ1-1): EPEVTQTPSHQVTQMGQEVILRCVPISNHLYFYWYRQILGQKVEFLVSFYNNEISEKSEIFDDQFSVERPDGSNFTLKIRSTKLEDSAMYFCASTSDTAEAFFGQGTRLTVV.